This T cell receptor beta chain was recovered during a study of T cells after somatic rescue of genetic block (dated by TCRdb to the early 2020s). Study-level background: The study assessed how robust, over the long term, a T-cell system was when the system had developed through somatic rescue of a genetic block in T-cell development.

Sequences DFQATT (CDR1) and SNEGSKA (CDR2) are obtained from the germline V gene (reference sequence). From its cysteine to its phenylalanine, the CDR3 spans 11 amino acids. Of all the DNA, just the CDR3 is kept, 33 bases in frame from base 1. V lost 4 bases and J lost 5 bases; the stretch between them is 8 bases long. The library came from the immunoSEQ multiplex PCR assay. TCRdb carries this immuneACCESS record with in-frame sequences only. Its versions omit some clonotypes, under half of them owing to an unresolved V gene in the studies checked, with the rest unexplained. This sample gives 85,000 to 100,000 clones in total; approximately 90% of them show up just once. Around 1.6% of the sample comes from the top ten. In the case of this clone: Which antigen it targets is not known. The record has no base qualities; no much larger clone is one base away.

This TCR was recovered from a woman aged 18-29 years. The sequenced sample was peripheral blood mononuclear cells (PBMCs). The sequence is built from TRBV20-1 and TRBJ2-5, with the identity of the D gene unclear. The base sequence is TGCAGTGCTAAGGGCCGGGAGACCCAGTACTTC. Its protein product is CSAKGRETQYF.